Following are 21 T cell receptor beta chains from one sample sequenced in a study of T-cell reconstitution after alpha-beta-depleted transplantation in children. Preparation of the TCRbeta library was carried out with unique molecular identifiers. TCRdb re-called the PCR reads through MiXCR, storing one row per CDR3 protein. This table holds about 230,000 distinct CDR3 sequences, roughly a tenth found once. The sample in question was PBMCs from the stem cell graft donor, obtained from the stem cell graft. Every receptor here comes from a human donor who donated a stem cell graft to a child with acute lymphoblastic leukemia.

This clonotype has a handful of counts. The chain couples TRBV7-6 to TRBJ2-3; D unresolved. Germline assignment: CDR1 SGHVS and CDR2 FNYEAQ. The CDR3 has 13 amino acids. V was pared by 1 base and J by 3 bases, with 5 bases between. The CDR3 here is CASSLDWTDTQYF. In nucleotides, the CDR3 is TGTGCCAGCAGCTTAGACTGGACAGATACGCAGTATTTT.

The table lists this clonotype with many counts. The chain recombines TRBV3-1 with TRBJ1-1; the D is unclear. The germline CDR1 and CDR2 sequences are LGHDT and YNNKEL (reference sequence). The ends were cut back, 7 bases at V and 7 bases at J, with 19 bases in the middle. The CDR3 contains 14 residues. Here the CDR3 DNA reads TGTGCCAGCACCATTCGAGCACTTGAAAATGAAGCTTTCTTT. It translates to CASTIRALENEAFF.

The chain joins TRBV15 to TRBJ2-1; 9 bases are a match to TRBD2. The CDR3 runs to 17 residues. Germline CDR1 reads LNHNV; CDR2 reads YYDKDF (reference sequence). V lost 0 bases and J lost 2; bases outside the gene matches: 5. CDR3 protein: CATSREVSGGPYNEQFF. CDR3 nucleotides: TGTGCCACCAGCAGAGAGGTCAGCGGGGGGCCCTACAATGAGCAGTTCTTC.

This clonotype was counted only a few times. In DNA, the CDR3 is TGTGCCAGCACTGACAGGGGAGTCTATGGCTACACCTTC. Amino acids: CASTDRGVYGYTF. This chain uses TRBV12-3 or TRBV12-4 with TRBJ1-2; 8 bases line up with TRBD1. Germline trimming cut 7 bases from V and 4 bases from J; bases unmatched to any gene: 5. There are 13 residues in the CDR3.

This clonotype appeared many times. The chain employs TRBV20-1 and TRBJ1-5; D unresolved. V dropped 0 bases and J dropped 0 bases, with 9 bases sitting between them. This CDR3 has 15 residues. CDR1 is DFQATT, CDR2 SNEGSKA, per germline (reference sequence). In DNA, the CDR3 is TGCAGTGCTAGAGATTCGAGGGTTAGCAATCAGCCCCAGCATTTT. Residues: CSARDSRVSNQPQHF.

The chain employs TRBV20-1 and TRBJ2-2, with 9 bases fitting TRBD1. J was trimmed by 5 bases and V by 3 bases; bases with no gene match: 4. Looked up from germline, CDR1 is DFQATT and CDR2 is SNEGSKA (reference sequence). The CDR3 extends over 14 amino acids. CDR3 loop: CSASPGQGTGELFF. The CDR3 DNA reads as TGCAGTGCTAGCCCGGGACAGGGTACCGGGGAGCTGTTTTTT.

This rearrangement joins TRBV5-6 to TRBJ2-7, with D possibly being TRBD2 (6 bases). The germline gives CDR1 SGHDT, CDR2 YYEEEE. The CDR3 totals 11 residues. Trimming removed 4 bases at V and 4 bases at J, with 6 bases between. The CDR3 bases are TGTGCCAGCAGCGGGAGGTACGAGCAGTACTTC. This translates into CASSGRYEQYF. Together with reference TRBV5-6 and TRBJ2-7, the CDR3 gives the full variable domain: DAGVTQSPTHLIKTRGQQVTLRCSPKSGHDTVSWYQQALGQGPQFIFQYYEEEERQRGNFPDRFSGHQFPNYSSELNVNALLLGDSALYLCASSGRYEQYFGPGTRLTVT.

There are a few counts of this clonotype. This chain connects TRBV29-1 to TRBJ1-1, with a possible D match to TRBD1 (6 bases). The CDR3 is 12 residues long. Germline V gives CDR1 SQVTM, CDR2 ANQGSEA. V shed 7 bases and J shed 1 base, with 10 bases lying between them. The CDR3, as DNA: TGCAGCGGTCGACAGGCGAACACTGAAGCTTTCTTT. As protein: CSGRQANTEAFF.

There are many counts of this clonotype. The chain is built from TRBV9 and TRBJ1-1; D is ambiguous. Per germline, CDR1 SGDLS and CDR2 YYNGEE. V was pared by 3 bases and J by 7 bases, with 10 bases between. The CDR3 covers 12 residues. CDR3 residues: CASSAEGHEAFF. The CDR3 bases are TGTGCCAGCAGCGCCGAGGGCCATGAAGCTTTCTTT.

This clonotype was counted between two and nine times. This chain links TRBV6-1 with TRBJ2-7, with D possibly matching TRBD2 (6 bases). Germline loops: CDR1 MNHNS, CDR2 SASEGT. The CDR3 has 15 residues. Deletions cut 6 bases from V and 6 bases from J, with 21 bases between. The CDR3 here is CASRTPGLPGGEQYF. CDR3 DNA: TGTGCCAGCAGGACACCGGGACTGCCTGGGGGCGAGCAGTACTTC.

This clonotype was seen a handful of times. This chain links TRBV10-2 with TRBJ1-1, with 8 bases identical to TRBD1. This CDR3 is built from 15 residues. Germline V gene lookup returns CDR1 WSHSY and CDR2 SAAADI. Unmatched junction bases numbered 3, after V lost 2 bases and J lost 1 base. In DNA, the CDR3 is TGCGCCAGCAGTGAGCCGGGACAGGCGAACACTGAAGCTTTCTTT. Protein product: CASSEPGQANTEAFF.

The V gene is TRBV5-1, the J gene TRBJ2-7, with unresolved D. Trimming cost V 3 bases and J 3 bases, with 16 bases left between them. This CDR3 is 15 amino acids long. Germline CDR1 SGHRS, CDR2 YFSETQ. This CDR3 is CASSYAEVGLYEQYF. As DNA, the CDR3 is TGCGCCAGCAGCTATGCGGAAGTTGGGCTCTACGAGCAGTACTTC.

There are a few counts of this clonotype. The CDR3 bases are TGCGCCAGCAGCTCTACGGTTGGACACGAGCAGTACTTC. It translates to CASSSTVGHEQYF. The V call is TRBV5-1, the J call TRBJ2-7; D gene ambiguous. Germline assignment: CDR1 SGHRS and CDR2 YFSETQ. The CDR3 is made up of 13 amino acids. The V and J ends lost 3 bases and 5 bases respectively, with 12 bases between them.

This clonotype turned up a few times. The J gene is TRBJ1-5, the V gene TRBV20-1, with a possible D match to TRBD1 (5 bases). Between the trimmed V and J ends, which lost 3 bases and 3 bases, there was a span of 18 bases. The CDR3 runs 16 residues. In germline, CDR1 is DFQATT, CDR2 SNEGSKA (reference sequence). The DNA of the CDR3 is TGCAGTGCTAGTAGGGGTGGGCAGAACCTCAATCAGCCCCAGCATTTT. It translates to CSASRGGQNLNQPQHF.

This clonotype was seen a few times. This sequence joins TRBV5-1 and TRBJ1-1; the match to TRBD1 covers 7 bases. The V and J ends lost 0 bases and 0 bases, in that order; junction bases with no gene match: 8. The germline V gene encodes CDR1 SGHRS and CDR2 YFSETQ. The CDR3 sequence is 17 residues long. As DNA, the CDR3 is TGCGCCAGCAGCTTGGCGCTACTACAGGGGATGAACACTGAAGCTTTCTTT. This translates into CASSLALLQGMNTEAFF. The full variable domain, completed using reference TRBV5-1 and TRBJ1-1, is KAGVTQTPRYLIKTRGQQVTLSCSPISGHRSVSWYQQTPGQGLQFLFEYFSETQRNKGNFPGRFSGRQFSNSRSEMNVSTLELGDSALYLCASSLALLQGMNTEAFFGQGTRLTVV.

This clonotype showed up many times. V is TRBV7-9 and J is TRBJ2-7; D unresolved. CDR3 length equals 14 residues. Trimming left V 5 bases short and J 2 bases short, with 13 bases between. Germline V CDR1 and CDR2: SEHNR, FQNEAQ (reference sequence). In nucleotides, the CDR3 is TGTGCCAGCAGCGGCCCGGTCCGGGCCTACGAGCAGTACTTC. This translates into CASSGPVRAYEQYF.

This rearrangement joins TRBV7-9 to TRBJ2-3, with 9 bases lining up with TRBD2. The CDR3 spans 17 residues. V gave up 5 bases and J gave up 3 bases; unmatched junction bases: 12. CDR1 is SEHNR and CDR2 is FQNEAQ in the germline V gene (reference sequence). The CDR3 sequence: CASSRRGGLIRTDTQYF. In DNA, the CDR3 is TGTGCCAGCAGCCGGCGGGGGGGCCTCATCAGGACAGATACGCAGTATTTT.

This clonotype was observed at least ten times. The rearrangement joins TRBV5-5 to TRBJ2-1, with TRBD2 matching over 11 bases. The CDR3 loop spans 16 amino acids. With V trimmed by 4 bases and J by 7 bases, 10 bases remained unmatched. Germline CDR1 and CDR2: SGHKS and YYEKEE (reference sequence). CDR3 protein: CASSLGDSGGANEQFF. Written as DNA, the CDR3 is TGTGCCAGCAGCCTAGGAGATAGCGGGGGGGCAAATGAGCAGTTCTTC.

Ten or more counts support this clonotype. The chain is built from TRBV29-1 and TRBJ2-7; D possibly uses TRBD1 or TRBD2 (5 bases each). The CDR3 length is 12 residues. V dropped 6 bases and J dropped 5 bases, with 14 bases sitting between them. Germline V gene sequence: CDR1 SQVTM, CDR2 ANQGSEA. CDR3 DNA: TGCAGCGTGGGGGAAGGGCGCAACGAGCAGTACTTC. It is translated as CSVGEGRNEQYF.

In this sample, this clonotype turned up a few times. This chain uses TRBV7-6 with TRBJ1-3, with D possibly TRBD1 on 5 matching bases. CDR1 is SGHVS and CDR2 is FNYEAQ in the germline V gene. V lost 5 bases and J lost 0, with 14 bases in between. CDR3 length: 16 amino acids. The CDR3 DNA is TGTGCCAGCAGCCAATGGGACGGAAGCTCTGGAAACACCATATATTTT. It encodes CASSQWDGSSGNTIYF.

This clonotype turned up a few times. CDR3 coding DNA: TGTGCCAGCAGCTTAGGTCCGGGAGTGAGCGAGCAGTACTTC. Translating it yields CASSLGPGVSEQYF. The chain employs TRBV7-2 and TRBJ2-7, with TRBD2 as a possible D gene (6 bases). The V gene lost 1 base and the J gene lost 6 bases, with 13 bases spanning the gap. This CDR3 has 14 residues. Germline CDR1 and CDR2: SGHTA and FQGNSA. Supplemented by reference TRBV7-2 and TRBJ2-7, the full variable domain reads GAGVSQSPSNKVTEKGKDVELRCDPISGHTALYWYRQSLGQGLEFLIYFQGNSAPDKSGLPSDRFSAERTGGSVSTLTIQRTQQEDSAVYLCASSLGPGVSEQYFGPGTRLTVT.